This TCR beta chain was recorded in a study of blood T cell repertoires in COVID-19. Looking at the study overall: Spain, Italy and the United States supplied samples that represented acute and convalescent COVID-19. T cells, B-cell-depleted T cells, or PBMCs supplied cDNA or gDNA.

J gave up 8 bases and V 1 base, and 9 bases lay outside the gene matches. Germline V CDR1 and CDR2: KGHDR, SFDVKD. This CDR3 is 16 amino acids long. Seattle cases were enrolled at active infection and followed longitudinally. Authors' processing steps: Quantification of nucleated cells was approximated via reference gene primer amplification. Profiling relied on immunoSEQ multiplex PCR, and the TCRdb table lists in-frame clones only, not all of them. V, J and clone size were drawn from that table, and D and trimming were deduced from the DNA. The top ten hold 0.95% to 1.5% of the sample, which has 210,000 or so clones, over 80% seen once.

The chain couples TRBV24-1 to TRBJ2-1; 8 nucleotides match TRBD2. Sequenced sample: peripheral blood. This sequence originates from a woman aged 30 to 39 with COVID-19, enrolled during active disease. CDR3 bases: TGTGCCACCAGTGATTTCGGGGCGGGAGGTAGACATGAGCAGTTCTTC. Its translation: CATSDFGAGGRHEQFF.